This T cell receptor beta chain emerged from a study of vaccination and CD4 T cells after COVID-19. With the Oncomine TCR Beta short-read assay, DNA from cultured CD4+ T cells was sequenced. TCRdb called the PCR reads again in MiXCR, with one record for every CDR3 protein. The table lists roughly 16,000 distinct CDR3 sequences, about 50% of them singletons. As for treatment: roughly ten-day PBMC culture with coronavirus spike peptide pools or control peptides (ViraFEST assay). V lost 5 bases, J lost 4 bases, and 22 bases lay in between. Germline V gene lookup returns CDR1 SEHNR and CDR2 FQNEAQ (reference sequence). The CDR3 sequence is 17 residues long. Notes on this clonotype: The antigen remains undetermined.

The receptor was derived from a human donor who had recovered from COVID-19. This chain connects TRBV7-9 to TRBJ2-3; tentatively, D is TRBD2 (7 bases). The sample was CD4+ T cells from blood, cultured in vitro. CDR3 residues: CASSEQGGGSIADTQYF. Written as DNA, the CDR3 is TGTGCCAGCAGCGAACAGGGTGGCGGGAGTATCGCAGATACGCAGTATTTT.